This T cell receptor beta chain was captured by sequencing in a study of tumor-infiltrating lymphocytes in localized non-small cell lung cancer. Repertoires were generated with immunoSEQ multiplex PCR, while TCRdb's copy carries only in-frame clones and drops some. The sample holds 10,000 to 15,000 clones, 80% seen once. This clone was recorded once. Its antigen is as yet unknown. Trimming took 2 bases from V and 1 from J; bases not matched to a gene: 1. Germline V lookup: CDR1 MNHNY, CDR2 SVGAGI (reference sequence). The CDR3 totals 15 residues. Study-wide findings and caveats: IM1 and IM2 tumors showed no difference in T-cell fraction.

What was sequenced was lung tumor tissue. The receptor was isolated from a human donor with non-small cell lung cancer. The J gene is TRBJ1-2, the V gene TRBV6-6, with 10 bases matching TRBD1. This CDR3 is CASSYRDRGNYGYTF. The DNA for the CDR3 is TGTGCCAGCAGTTACCGGGACAGGGGTAACTATGGCTACACCTTC.